The sequence of this TCR beta chain was determined in a study of cytomegalovirus exposure and HLA in healthy donors. Study information: The approximately 130 validation repertoires were reported in a later analysis to have been generated on the same platform as the roughly 630 first-cohort repertoires. Notes on the study in general: Associated with cytomegalovirus, according to the listing, were 170 or so TCR beta chains. Subsequent analysis found a tendency for first-cohort TCR clusters to co-occur within the 120 or so validation repertoires. Among the CMV-associated chains, a few were confirmed in vitro as specific for CMV antigens.

Notes on this clone: The antigen is not known.

TCRdb keeps only in-frame clones here, not all; method: immunoSEQ multiplex PCR. The sample holds 68,000 or so clones, 90% to 95% seen once. Trimming removed 4 bases from V and 3 bases from J; junction bases left unmatched: 8. The CDR3 is 15 residues long. The germline CDR1 and CDR2 sequences are SGHTA and FQGNSA. The clonotype comes from a man younger than 35 in good health and CMV-seronegative. This chain links TRBV7-2 with TRBJ1-1; TRBD1 matches 7 bases. The source material was PBMCs. CDR3 amino acids: CASSSRQGSHTEAFF. Written as DNA, the CDR3 is TGTGCCAGCAGCTCAAGACAGGGTAGTCACACTGAAGCTTTCTTT.